This TCR beta chain stems from a study of blood T cell repertoires in COVID-19. Background on the study: The United States, Italy and Spain were the sources of the acute and convalescent COVID-19 samples. The analysed material was cDNA or gDNA that came from T cells, B-cell-depleted T cells, or PBMCs.

Germline values: CDR1 LNHDA, CDR2 SQIVND (reference sequence). The CDR3 runs 15 residues. V was clipped by 6 bases and J by 0 bases; unmatched bases: 7. A few counts support this clone. Authors' analysis steps: For nucleated cells, counts were estimated from reference gene primer amplification. Clones were read by immunoSEQ multiplex PCR, and TCRdb kept only the in-frame ones, dropping some. The DNA was the basis for D and trimming; V, J and clone size are from that table. The data contain 60,000 to 80,000 clones, more than 70% of them seen just once; the ten biggest clones take up about 10%. Material for sequencing was peripheral blood. V and J are TRBV19 and TRBJ1-1; 7 bases align to TRBD1. The clonotype was recovered from a man aged 45-65 years with active COVID-19. CDR3 DNA: TGTGCCAGTAGGACTCCGGGACAGTTGAACACTGAAGCTTTCTTT. Translated, it gives CASRTPGQLNTEAFF.